The 10 T cell receptor beta chains listed next were all sequenced from one sample in a study of T-cell reconstitution after alpha-beta-depleted transplantation in children. Unique molecular identifiers were incorporated during preparation of the TCRbeta library. TCRdb reprocessed the PCR reads via MiXCR and lists one record per CDR3 protein. The repertoire holds about 200,000 distinct CDR3 sequences, with roughly 6.3% as singletons. The input for sequencing was PBMCs, taken before TCRalphabeta/CD19-depleted stem cell transplant. The receptors come from a girl in the first two years of life with combined immunodeficiency, due to receive a stem cell transplant.

This clonotype was found many times. V gene TRBV20-1 combines with J gene TRBJ2-6; no clear D gene. This CDR3 region has 13 residues. Germline V gene sequence: CDR1 DFQATT, CDR2 SNEGSKA (reference sequence). V lost 5 bases and J 1 base, leaving 6 bases between the germline ends. The CDR3 protein is CSAVASGANVLTF. CDR3 DNA: TGCAGTGCTGTTGCGTCTGGGGCCAACGTCCTGACTTTC.

In this sample, this clonotype turned up many times. The rearrangement uses TRBV6-2 or TRBV6-3 and TRBJ2-3; 9 bases align to TRBD1. The CDR3 is 13 amino acids. Trimming at V came to 6 bases and at J to 4 bases, leaving 2 bases not matched to a gene. Germline V gene sequence: CDR1 MNHEY, CDR2 SVGEGT. The CDR3 protein is CASRGQGSDTQYF. The CDR3 DNA follows: TGTGCCAGCAGGGGACAGGGCTCAGATACGCAGTATTTT.

This clonotype has ten or more counts. The genes are TRBV20-1 and TRBJ2-7, with 13 bases lining up with TRBD2. J was trimmed by 0 bases and V by 5 bases; bases with no gene match: 4. Germline CDR1 is DFQATT and CDR2 is SNEGSKA (reference sequence). This CDR3 contains 15 residues. CDR3 sequence (DNA): TGCAGTGCTGGGACTAGCGGGATACTCTCCTACGAGCAGTACTTC. Its protein is CSAGTSGILSYEQYF.

At least ten counts were recorded for this clonotype. The junction does not match germline at one end; this may be a read error. The genes are TRBV7-6 and TRBJ2-1; 11 nucleotides agree with TRBD2. Germline-derived CDR1 and CDR2 are SGHVS and FNYEAQ. The CDR3 sequence is 13 residues long. CDR3 in amino acids: CASSSETSGIRIF. The CDR3 coding sequence is TGTGCCAGCAGCTCCGAGACTAGCGGGATAAGGATCTTC.

In this sample, this clonotype turned up many times. The chain joins TRBV4-3 to TRBJ1-2; tentatively, D is TRBD1 (5 bases). The CDR3 length is 18 residues. Germline CDR1 reads LGHNA; CDR2 reads YSLEER. V shed 0 bases and J shed 0 bases, with 17 bases lying between them. The chain's CDR3 is CASSQEGPDGQANYGYTF. CDR3 DNA: TGCGCCAGCAGCCAAGAGGGTCCGGACGGACAAGCTAACTATGGCTACACCTTC.

This clonotype was observed at least ten times. The rearrangement links TRBV4-2 to TRBJ2-3; no clear D gene. The V end lost 1 base, the J end lost 11 bases, and 13 bases lay between the germline ends. The CDR3 spans 13 residues. CDR1 LGHNA and CDR2 YNFKEQ come from the germline V gene. The CDR3, as DNA: TGTGCCAGCAGCCAAGCCCCCTCCGGTGTGCAGTATTTT. It is translated as CASSQAPSGVQYF.

This clonotype was counted only a few times. The rearrangement uses TRBV20-1 and TRBJ2-1; 8 nucleotides line up with TRBD1. Looked up from germline, CDR1 is DFQATT and CDR2 is SNEGSKA (reference sequence). Trimming at V came to 1 base and at J to 4 bases, leaving 21 bases not matched to a gene. The CDR3 is 20 amino acids. The CDR3 here is CSARARAGGSGGVSYNEQFF. CDR3 nucleotides: TGCAGTGCTAGAGCTCGGGCAGGGGGCTCAGGAGGCGTCTCTTACAATGAGCAGTTCTTC.

This clonotype was recorded at least ten times. This chain uses TRBV29-1 with TRBJ2-1, with 10 bases lining up with TRBD2. Germline V CDR1 and CDR2: SQVTM, ANQGSEA. The CDR3 is 14 residues long. J was trimmed by 8 bases and V by 6 bases; bases with no gene match: 10. The CDR3 spells CSVSASGGPHEQFF. CDR3 DNA sequence: TGCAGCGTCTCAGCTAGCGGGGGCCCCCATGAGCAGTTCTTC.

This clonotype was seen many times. DNA for the CDR3: TGCAGCGGACGTGGGAAGTTTGGCTACACCTTC. Translated: CSGRGKFGYTF. The chain uses TRBV29-1 and TRBJ1-2; no reliable D call. Germline V CDR1 and CDR2: SQVTM, ANQGSEA. The CDR3 consists of 11 residues. V was pared by 7 bases and J by 7 bases, with 13 bases between.

This clonotype occurred a few times. The CDR3 DNA sequence: TGTGCCAGCAGTTACTTGACAGGGGGCAATCAGCCCCAGCATTTT. Translation gives CASSYLTGGNQPQHF. The chain links TRBV6-5 to TRBJ1-5; 8 nucleotides match TRBD1. Germline CDR1 reads MNHEY; CDR2 reads SVGAGI. Trimming at V came to 1 base and at J to 2 bases, leaving 1 base not matched to a gene. The CDR3 is made up of 15 amino acids.